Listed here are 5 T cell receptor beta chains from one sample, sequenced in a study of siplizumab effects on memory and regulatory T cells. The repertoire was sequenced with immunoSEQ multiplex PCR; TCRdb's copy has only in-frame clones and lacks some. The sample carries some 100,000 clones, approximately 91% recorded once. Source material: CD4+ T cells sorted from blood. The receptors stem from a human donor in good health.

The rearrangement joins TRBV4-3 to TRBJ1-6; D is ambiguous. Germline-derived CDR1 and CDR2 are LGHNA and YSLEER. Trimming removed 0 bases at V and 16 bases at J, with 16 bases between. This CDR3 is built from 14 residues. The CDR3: CASSQDVATWLLHF. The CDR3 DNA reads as TGCGCCAGCAGCCAAGATGTGGCGACGTGGTTGCTCCACTTT.

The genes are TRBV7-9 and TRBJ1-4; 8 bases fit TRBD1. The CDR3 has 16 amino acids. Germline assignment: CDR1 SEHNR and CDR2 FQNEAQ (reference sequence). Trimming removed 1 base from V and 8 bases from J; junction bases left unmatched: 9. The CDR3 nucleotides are TGTGCCAGCAGCTTAGGGTCGAGGACAGGGAGGGAAAAACTGTTTTTT. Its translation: CASSLGSRTGREKLFF.

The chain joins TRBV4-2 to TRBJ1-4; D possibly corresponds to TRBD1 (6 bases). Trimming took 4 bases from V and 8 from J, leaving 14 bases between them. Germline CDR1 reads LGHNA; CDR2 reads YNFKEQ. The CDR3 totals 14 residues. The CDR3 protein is CASSPYRVWEKLFF. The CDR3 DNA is TGTGCCAGCAGCCCTTACAGGGTATGGGAAAAACTGTTTTTT.

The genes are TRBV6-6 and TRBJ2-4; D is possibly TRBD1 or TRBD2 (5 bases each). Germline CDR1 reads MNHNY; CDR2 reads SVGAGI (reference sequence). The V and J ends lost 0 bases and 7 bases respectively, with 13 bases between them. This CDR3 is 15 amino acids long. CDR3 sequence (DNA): TGTGCCAGCAGTTACTCGATCGGGACGGCGAACATTCAGTACTTC. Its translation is CASSYSIGTANIQYF.

The CDR3 DNA follows: TGTGCCAGCAGCTCAGCTATCGGGGAGCTGTTTTTT. The encoded protein is CASSSAIGELFF. V gene TRBV11-3 combines with J gene TRBJ2-2; D unclear. This CDR3 region has 12 residues. V shed 4 bases and J shed 7 bases, with 7 bases lying between them. Germline loops: CDR1 SGHNT, CDR2 YENEEA.